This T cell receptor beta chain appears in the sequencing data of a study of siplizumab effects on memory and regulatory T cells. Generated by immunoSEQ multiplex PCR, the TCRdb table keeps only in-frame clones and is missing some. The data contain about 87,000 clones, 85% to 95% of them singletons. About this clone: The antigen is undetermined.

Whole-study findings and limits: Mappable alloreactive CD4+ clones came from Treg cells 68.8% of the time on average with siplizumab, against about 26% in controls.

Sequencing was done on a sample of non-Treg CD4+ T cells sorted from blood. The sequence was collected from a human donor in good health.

The CDR3: CASSEQGWNTEAFF. The CDR3 DNA is TGTGCCAGCAGTGAGCAGGGTTGGAACACTGAAGCTTTCTTT. V and J are TRBV27 and TRBJ1-1; tentative D call: TRBD1 (5 bases). The CDR3 length is 14 residues. V gave up 5 bases and J gave up 1 base, with 11 bases separating them. The germline V gene encodes CDR1 MNHEY and CDR2 SMNVEV (reference sequence).